This TCR beta chain stems from a study of identical twins. Study results and limitations: The study found excess low generation probability among twin-shared out-of-frame alpha sequences.

One entry per CDR3 protein results from TCRdb running MiXCR on the 5' RACE reads. The sample lists approximately 230,000 distinct CDR3 sequences, 11% to 15% occurring once. On this clonotype itself: Antigen specificity is unknown.

This receptor was taken from a woman younger than 30 in good health. The material sequenced was memory (CD45RO+) T cells sorted from blood.

The CDR3 DNA reads as TGCGCCAGCAGCTTGGTTGCGGGGCCGGTAGAGACCCAGTACTTC. This gives the protein CASSLVAGPVETQYF. The chain recombines TRBV5-1 with TRBJ2-5; the D gene is possibly TRBD2 (6 bases). V lost 0 bases and J 4 bases, leaving 13 bases between the germline ends. Germline assignment: CDR1 SGHRS and CDR2 YFSETQ. This CDR3 spans 15 amino acids. The full variable domain, in which reference TRBV5-1 and TRBJ2-5 provide the parts outside the CDR3, is KAGVTQTPRYLIKTRGQQVTLSCSPISGHRSVSWYQQTPGQGLQFLFEYFSETQRNKGNFPGRFSGRQFSNSRSEMNVSTLELGDSALYLCASSLVAGPVETQYFGPGTRLLVL.